Described below is a single T cell receptor (beta chain) sequence and its context. Antigen unknown. These data come from a study of CD8 T cells in ankylosing spondylitis. Study-wide points: Roughly 8 highly homologous variants made up a TCR beta motif that seemed to typify ankylosing spondylitis blood. Earlier work had already found some motif variants in reactive arthritis synovial fluid and blood. Enrichment of disease-linked clones was reportedly significant in matched ankylosing spondylitis synovial fluid.

The CDR3 has 14 amino acids. Germline assignment: CDR1 ENHRY and CDR2 SYGVKD. The J segment lost 2 bases and the V segment lost 6 bases, leaving 5 bases of the junction unmatched. A quantitative 5'-RACE method, one with molecular barcodes, was used to make TCR beta libraries. MiXCR was run by TCRdb on the 5' RACE reads, yielding one entry per CDR3 protein. The sample consists of some 840,000 distinct CDR3 sequences, roughly 10% of them appearing once. This TCR was recovered from a male donor with ankylosing spondylitis. The specimen sequenced was blood, either unsorted or a sorted T cell fraction (not recorded which). The chain employs TRBV10-3 and TRBJ2-7; 9 bases line up with TRBD1. The CDR3 is CAIRDRDRAYEQYF. CDR3 DNA: TGTGCCATCAGAGACCGGGACAGGGCCTACGAGCAGTACTTC.